The 25 T cell receptor beta chains below all came from one sample that was sequenced in a study of shared clonotypes between healthy human individuals. TCRdb keeps only in-frame clones here, not all; method: immunoSEQ multiplex PCR. The data show 2 million to 3 million clones, around 90% seen once. The sample consisted of naive CD4+ T cells sorted from blood. The subset was: CD45RA+ positively selected. These receptors all come from a man between 18 and 29 years old in good health.

The genes are TRBV4-3 and TRBJ2-4, with no clear D. The CDR3 has 17 residues. Trimming took 0 bases from V and 0 from J, leaving 12 bases between them. The germline CDR1 and CDR2 sequences are LGHNA and YSLEER. CDR3 residues: CASSQDRDILAKNIQYF. As DNA, the CDR3 is TGCGCCAGCAGCCAAGATCGAGATATCCTAGCCAAAAACATTCAGTACTTC.

The chain carries TRBV5-4 and TRBJ2-5; TRBD1 is a possible D gene (6 bases). This CDR3 region has 13 residues. V was pared by 3 bases and J by 2 bases, with 8 bases between. CDR1 and CDR2 from the germline V gene are SGHNT and YYREEE (reference sequence). CDR3 amino acids: CASSSDRQETQYF. Here the CDR3 DNA reads TGTGCCAGCAGCTCGGACAGACAAGAGACCCAGTACTTC.

J is TRBJ2-1 and V is TRBV5-1; D gene uncertain. Trimming took off 4 bases at V and 6 bases at J, with 17 bases between the two ends. The germline V gene has CDR1 SGHRS and CDR2 YFSETQ. CDR3 length equals 15 residues. The CDR3 DNA follows: TGCGCCAGCAGCGACCCGAGAATCGGATTCAATGAGCAGTTCTTC. Amino acid sequence: CASSDPRIGFNEQFF. The whole variable domain, filled in from reference TRBV5-1 and TRBJ2-1, reads KAGVTQTPRYLIKTRGQQVTLSCSPISGHRSVSWYQQTPGQGLQFLFEYFSETQRNKGNFPGRFSGRQFSNSRSEMNVSTLELGDSALYLCASSDPRIGFNEQFFGPGTRLTVL.

The rearrangement joins TRBV15 to TRBJ2-7; TRBD1 aligns across 9 bases. The CDR3 covers 13 residues. Germline CDR1 reads LNHNV; CDR2 reads YYDKDF (reference sequence). V shed 0 bases, J shed 9 bases, and the junction held 3 bases outside the gene matches. CDR3 sequence: CATSREGTGTQYF. In nucleotides, the CDR3 is TGTGCCACCAGCAGAGAAGGGACAGGGACGCAGTACTTC.

In its sample, this clone was seen once. The chain links TRBV19 to TRBJ1-5; D remains unclear. The CDR3 contains 13 residues. The V end lost 6 bases, the J end lost 2 bases, and 8 bases lay between the germline ends. CDR1 is LNHDA and CDR2 is SQIVND in the germline V gene (reference sequence). The CDR3 sequence is CASSPSGNQPQHF. The CDR3 nucleotides read TGTGCCAGTAGCCCGTCGGGCAATCAGCCCCAGCATTTT.

The chain couples TRBV5-1 to TRBJ1-4; possible D gene TRBD1, 6 bases. Germline CDR1 and CDR2: SGHRS and YFSETQ. The CDR3 covers 14 residues. With 4 bases removed from V and 5 bases from J, the gap between germline ends came to 12 bases. The CDR3 loop is CASSEGHQNEKLFF. CDR3 coding DNA: TGCGCCAGCAGCGAGGGACACCAGAATGAAAAACTGTTTTTT.

The CDR3 is CASSPSSGSVYEQFF. The CDR3 nucleotides are TGTGCCAGCAGCCCCTCTAGCGGGAGTGTCTATGAGCAGTTCTTC. The V and J genes are TRBV5-4 and TRBJ2-1; 10 bases are a match to TRBD2. V gave up 4 bases and J gave up 8 bases; unmatched junction bases: 9. CDR1 and CDR2 (germline): SGHNT, YYREEE (reference sequence). CDR3 length: 15 amino acids. The full variable domain, in which reference TRBV5-4 and TRBJ2-1 provide the parts outside the CDR3, is ETGVTQSPTHLIKTRGQQVTLRCSSQSGHNTVSWYQQALGQGPQFIFQYYREEENGRGNFPPRFSGLQFPNYSSELNVNALELDDSALYLCASSPSSGSVYEQFFGPGTRLTVL.

The chain links TRBV2 to TRBJ1-2; D call uncertain. CDR3 length: 14 residues. Germline V lookup: CDR1 SNHLY, CDR2 FYNNEI. Trimming pared 2 bases from V and 4 bases from J, leaving 11 bases between. CDR3 sequence (DNA): TGTGCCAGCAGTGAAAGTAAGGCAGGCTATGGCTACACCTTC. Protein sequence: CASSESKAGYGYTF. Complete variable domain (other parts from reference TRBV2 and TRBJ1-2): EPEVTQTPSHQVTQMGQEVILRCVPISNHLYFYWYRQILGQKVEFLVSFYNNEISEKSEIFDDQFSVERPDGSNFTLKIRSTKLEDSAMYFCASSESKAGYGYTFGSGTRLTVV.

The chain employs TRBV18 and TRBJ2-1, with D possibly being TRBD1 (6 bases). The V and J ends lost 3 bases and 8 bases respectively, with 17 bases between them. Germline V gives CDR1 KGHSH, CDR2 LQKENI. The CDR3 runs to 15 residues. CDR3 in DNA: TGTGCCAGCTCACCCGGATCCCAGGGGATGGATGAGCAGTTCTTC. Protein: CASSPGSQGMDEQFF. Complete variable domain (other parts from reference TRBV18 and TRBJ2-1): NAGVMQNPRHLVRRRGQEARLRCSPMKGHSHVYWYRQLPEEGLKFMVYLQKENIIDESGMPKERFSAEFPKEGPSILRIQQVVRGDSAAYFCASSPGSQGMDEQFFGPGTRLTVL.

This chain links TRBV7-9 with TRBJ2-3, with D perhaps TRBD1 or TRBD2 (5 bases each). Trimming shortened V by 1 base and J by 2 bases, and 10 bases separated the two germline ends. This CDR3 region has 15 residues. Germline V gene lookup returns CDR1 SEHNR and CDR2 FQNEAQ (reference sequence). CDR3 DNA: TGTGCCAGCAGCTTAGGCATGGGGGTCACAGATACGCAGTATTTT. It encodes CASSLGMGVTDTQYF.

The rearrangement links TRBV7-9 to TRBJ1-4, with D unresolved. V was shortened by 3 bases and J by 6 bases, with 14 bases between the two germline ends. The CDR3 is made up of 15 amino acids. The germline V gene has CDR1 SEHNR and CDR2 FQNEAQ (reference sequence). CDR3 nucleotide sequence: TGTGCCAGCAGCTTCATGCTATCGAAGCATGAAAAACTGTTTTTT. Protein product: CASSFMLSKHEKLFF.

The V gene is TRBV2, the J gene TRBJ1-4; perhaps TRBD1 as D (6 bases). The CDR3 totals 14 residues. Germline values: CDR1 SNHLY, CDR2 FYNNEI. Trimming pared 8 bases from V and 5 bases from J, leaving 15 bases between. The CDR3 sequence is CASDQTGSNEKLFF. The CDR3 nucleotides read TGTGCCAGCGACCAGACAGGATCAAATGAAAAACTGTTTTTT.

The V and J genes are TRBV5-1 and TRBJ2-7; 13 bases map to TRBD2. Per the germline V gene, CDR1 is SGHRS and CDR2 is YFSETQ. The CDR3 length is 16 residues. J gave up 0 bases and V 4 bases, and 4 bases lay outside the gene matches. CDR3 region: CASSPGLAGISYEQYF. In nucleotides, the CDR3 is TGCGCCAGCAGCCCGGGACTAGCGGGAATCTCCTACGAGCAGTACTTC.

This clone was seen only a few times. J is TRBJ2-5 and V is TRBV25-1; 8 bases match TRBD2. The CDR3 is made up of 13 amino acids. CDR1 and CDR2 (germline): MGHDK, SYGVNS. V gave up 6 bases and J gave up 7 bases; unmatched junction bases: 7. This chain's CDR3 is CASRLADLGTQYF. In DNA, the CDR3 is TGTGCCAGCAGACTAGCGGACCTGGGGACCCAGTACTTC.

The chain uses TRBV6-6 and TRBJ1-2, with 9 bases fitting TRBD1. J gave up 7 bases and V 11 bases, and 11 bases lay outside the gene matches. The CDR3 consists of 13 residues. Germline CDR1 is MNHNY and CDR2 is SVGAGI (reference sequence). CDR3 residues: CAGSIQGAGGYTF. In DNA, the CDR3 is TGTGCCGGGTCGATACAGGGGGCGGGTGGCTACACCTTC.

The chain employs TRBV7-9 and TRBJ2-7, with D unclear. The CDR3 contains 12 residues. The ends were cut back, 1 base at V and 7 bases at J, with 8 bases in the middle. Germline loops: CDR1 SEHNR, CDR2 FQNEAQ (reference sequence). CDR3 sequence: CASSLVLEEQYF. In DNA, the CDR3 is TGTGCCAGCAGCTTAGTCTTGGAAGAGCAGTACTTC.

The genes are TRBV5-4 and TRBJ2-2; TRBD1 aligns across 9 bases. Germline V gene lookup returns CDR1 SGHNT and CDR2 YYREEE (reference sequence). The CDR3 length is 17 residues. The ends lost 0 bases at V and 2 bases at J; junction bases unmatched: 5. The CDR3 sequence is CASSLGGTGSNTGELFF. In DNA form, the CDR3 reads TGTGCCAGCAGCTTGGGCGGGACAGGGTCAAACACCGGGGAGCTGTTTTTT.

The chain links TRBV6-4 to TRBJ2-2, with no clear D. Germline CDR1 is MRHNA and CDR2 is SNTAGT. The germline V and J ends were trimmed by 0 bases and 7 bases, with 9 bases remaining between them. CDR3 length: 14 residues. CDR3: CASSDSMGSGELFF. CDR3 sequence (DNA): TGTGCCAGCAGTGACTCGATGGGTAGCGGGGAGCTGTTTTTT.

The rearrangement uses TRBV5-1 and TRBJ2-7, with D unresolved. CDR3 length: 13 amino acids. In germline, CDR1 is SGHRS, CDR2 YFSETQ. The V end was cut by 1 base, the J end by 4 bases, with 9 bases between. The CDR3 nucleotides read TGCGCCAGCAGCTTGTTACCGGGTTACGAGCAGTACTTC. This gives the protein CASSLLPGYEQYF.

V usage is TRBV6-1 and J usage is TRBJ2-7; a weak D match, TRBD2 (6 bases). Germline CDR1 and CDR2: MNHNS and SASEGT. This CDR3 has 15 residues. V lost 6 bases to trimming and J lost 3 bases, with 18 bases between them. The DNA of the CDR3 is TGTGCCAGCAGGGAGTACCGGGACTTGGGCTACGAGCAGTACTTC. This gives the protein CASREYRDLGYEQYF.

The rearrangement links TRBV25-1 to TRBJ1-2, with a weak D call TRBD1 (5 bases). The germline CDR1 and CDR2 sequences are MGHDK and SYGVNS. The V end lost 8 bases, the J end lost 6 bases, and 13 bases lay between the germline ends. This CDR3 is built from 12 residues. Here the CDR3 DNA reads TGTGCCAGCTCCCGCGGGGGAGATGGCTACACCTTC. Translation: CASSRGGDGYTF.

In its sample, this clone was seen once. This chain connects TRBV5-4 to TRBJ2-3; either TRBD1 or TRBD2 may fit D (6 bases each). Germline V gene sequence: CDR1 SGHNT, CDR2 YYREEE (reference sequence). CDR3 length: 13 residues. Trimming removed 4 bases at V and 4 bases at J, with 10 bases between. The CDR3 is CASSPGAPDTQYF. The CDR3 DNA follows: TGTGCCAGCAGCCCGGGGGCCCCAGATACGCAGTATTTT.

This clone came up a few times. V gene TRBV2 combines with J gene TRBJ1-1; D gene unclear. The CDR3 is 13 amino acids. Deletions cut 5 bases from V and 4 bases from J, with 11 bases between. CDR1 is SNHLY and CDR2 is FYNNEI in the germline V gene. DNA for the CDR3: TGTGCCAGCAGTTTAACTAGGAGCACTGAAGCTTTCTTT. As protein: CASSLTRSTEAFF.

The rearrangement joins TRBV7-2 to TRBJ2-7, with D possibly being TRBD1 (6 bases). The germline gives CDR1 SGHTA, CDR2 FQGNSA. V lost 5 bases, J lost 2 bases, and 16 bases lay in between. There are 15 residues in the CDR3. CDR3 loop: CASSLGQNGAYEQYF. In nucleotides, the CDR3 is TGTGCCAGCAGCCTCGGACAGAACGGGGCCTACGAGCAGTACTTC.

This clone was seen a single time. The chain uses TRBV7-6 and TRBJ2-5; the match to TRBD1 covers 9 bases. The trim removed 5 bases at V and 4 bases at J, leaving 2 bases unmatched. The CDR3 consists of 13 residues. CDR1 is SGHVS, CDR2 FNYEAQ, per germline. DNA of the CDR3: TGTGCCAGCAGCCAGGACAGGGGAGAGACCCAGTACTTC. This gives the protein CASSQDRGETQYF. Supplemented by reference TRBV7-6 and TRBJ2-5, the full variable domain reads GAGVSQSPRYKVTKRGQDVALRCDPISGHVSLYWYRQALGQGPEFLTYFNYEAQQDKSGLPNDRFSAERPEGSISTLTIQRTEQRDSAMYRCASSQDRGETQYFGPGTRLLVL.